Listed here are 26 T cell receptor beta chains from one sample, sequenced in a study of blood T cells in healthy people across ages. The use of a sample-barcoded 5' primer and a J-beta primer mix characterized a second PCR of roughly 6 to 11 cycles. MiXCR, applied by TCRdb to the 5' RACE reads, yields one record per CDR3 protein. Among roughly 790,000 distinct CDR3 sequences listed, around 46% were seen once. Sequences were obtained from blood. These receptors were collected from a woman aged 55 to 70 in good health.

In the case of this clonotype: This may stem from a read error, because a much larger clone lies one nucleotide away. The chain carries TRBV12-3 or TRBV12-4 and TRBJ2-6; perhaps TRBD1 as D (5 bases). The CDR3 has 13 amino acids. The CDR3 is CASTTDGVNVLTF. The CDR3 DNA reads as TGTGCCAGCACGACAGATGGGGTCAACGTCCTGACTTTC.

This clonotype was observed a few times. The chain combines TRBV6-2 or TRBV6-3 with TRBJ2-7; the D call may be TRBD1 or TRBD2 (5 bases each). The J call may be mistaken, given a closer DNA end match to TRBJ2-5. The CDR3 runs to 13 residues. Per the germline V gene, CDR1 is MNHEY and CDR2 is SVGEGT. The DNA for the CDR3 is TGTGCCAGCAGCTACGAATGGGGGGAGACCCAGTACTTC. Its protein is CASSYEWGETQYF.

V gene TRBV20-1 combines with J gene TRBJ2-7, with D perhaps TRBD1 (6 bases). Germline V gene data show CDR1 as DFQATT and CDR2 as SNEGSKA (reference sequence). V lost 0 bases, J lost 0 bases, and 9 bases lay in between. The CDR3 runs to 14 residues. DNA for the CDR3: TGCAGTGCTAGAGATCGGGACACCTCCTACGAGCAGTACTTC. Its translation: CSARDRDTSYEQYF.

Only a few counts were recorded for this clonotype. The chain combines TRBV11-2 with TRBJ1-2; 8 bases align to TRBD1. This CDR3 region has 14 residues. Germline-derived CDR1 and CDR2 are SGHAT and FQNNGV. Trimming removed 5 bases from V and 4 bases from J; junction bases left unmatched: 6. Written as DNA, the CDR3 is TGTGCCAGCAGCGAACAGGGGGGTTTCTATGGCTACACCTTC. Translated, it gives CASSEQGGFYGYTF.

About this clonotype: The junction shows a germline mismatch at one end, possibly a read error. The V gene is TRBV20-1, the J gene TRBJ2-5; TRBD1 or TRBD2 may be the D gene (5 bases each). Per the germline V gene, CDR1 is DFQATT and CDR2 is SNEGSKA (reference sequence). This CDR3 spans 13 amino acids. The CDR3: CSASGQRGETRYF. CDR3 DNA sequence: TGCAGTGCCTCCGGGCAGAGGGGAGAGACCCGGTACTTC.

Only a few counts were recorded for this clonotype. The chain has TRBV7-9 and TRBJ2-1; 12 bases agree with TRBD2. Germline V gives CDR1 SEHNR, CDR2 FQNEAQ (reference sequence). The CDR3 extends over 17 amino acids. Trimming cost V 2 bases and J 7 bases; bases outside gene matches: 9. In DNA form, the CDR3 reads TGTGCCAGCAGCTTATCTAGACTAGCGGGAGCCCCGAATGAGCAGTTCTTC. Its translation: CASSLSRLAGAPNEQFF.

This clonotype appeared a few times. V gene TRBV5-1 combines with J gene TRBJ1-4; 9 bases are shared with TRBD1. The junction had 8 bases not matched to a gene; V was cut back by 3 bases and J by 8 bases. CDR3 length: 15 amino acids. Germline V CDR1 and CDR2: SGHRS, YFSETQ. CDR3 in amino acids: CASSWTTGGGEKLFF. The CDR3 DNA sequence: TGCGCCAGCAGCTGGACTACAGGGGGCGGCGAAAAACTGTTTTTT.

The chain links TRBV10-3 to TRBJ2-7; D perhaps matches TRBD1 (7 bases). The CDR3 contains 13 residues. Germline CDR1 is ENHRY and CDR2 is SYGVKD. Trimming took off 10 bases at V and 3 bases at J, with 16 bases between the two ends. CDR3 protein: CATGGGSNYEQYF. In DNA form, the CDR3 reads TGTGCCACCGGAGGGGGCTCCAACTACGAGCAGTACTTC.

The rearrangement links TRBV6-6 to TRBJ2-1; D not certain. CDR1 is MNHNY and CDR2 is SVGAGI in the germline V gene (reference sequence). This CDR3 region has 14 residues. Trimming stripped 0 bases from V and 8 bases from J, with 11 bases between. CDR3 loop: CASSYSAPEDEQFF. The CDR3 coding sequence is TGTGCCAGCAGTTACTCGGCCCCAGAGGATGAGCAGTTCTTC.

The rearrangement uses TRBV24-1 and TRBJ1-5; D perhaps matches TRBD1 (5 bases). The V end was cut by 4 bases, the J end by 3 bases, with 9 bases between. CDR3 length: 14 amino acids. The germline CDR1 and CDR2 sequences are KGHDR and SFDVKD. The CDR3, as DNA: TGTGCCACCAGTGAGACAGACTTCAATCAGCCCCAGCATTTT. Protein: CATSETDFNQPQHF.

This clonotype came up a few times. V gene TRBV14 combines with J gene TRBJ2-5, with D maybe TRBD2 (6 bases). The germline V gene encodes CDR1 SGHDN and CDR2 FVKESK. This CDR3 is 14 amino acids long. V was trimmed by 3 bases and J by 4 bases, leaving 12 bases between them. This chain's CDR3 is CASSQSGVAETQYF. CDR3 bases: TGTGCCAGCAGCCAGTCGGGAGTAGCAGAGACCCAGTACTTC. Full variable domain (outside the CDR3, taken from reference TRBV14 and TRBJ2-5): EAGVTQFPSHSVIEKGQTVTLRCDPISGHDNLYWYRRVMGKEIKFLLHFVKESKQDESGMPNNRFLAERTGGTYSTLKVQPAELEDSGVYFCASSQSGVAETQYFGPGTRLLVL.

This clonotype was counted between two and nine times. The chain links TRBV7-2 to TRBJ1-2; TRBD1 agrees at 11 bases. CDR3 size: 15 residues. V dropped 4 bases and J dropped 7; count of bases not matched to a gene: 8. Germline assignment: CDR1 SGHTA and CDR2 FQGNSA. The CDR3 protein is CASSSGQGAFGGYTF. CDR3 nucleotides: TGTGCCAGCAGCTCCGGACAGGGGGCCTTTGGTGGCTACACCTTC.

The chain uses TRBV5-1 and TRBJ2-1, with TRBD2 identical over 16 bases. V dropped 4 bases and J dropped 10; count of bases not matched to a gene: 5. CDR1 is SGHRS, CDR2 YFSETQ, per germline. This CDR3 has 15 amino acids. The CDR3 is CASSTGTSGGAEQFF. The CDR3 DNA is TGCGCCAGCAGCACCGGGACTAGCGGGGGGGCGGAGCAGTTCTTC.

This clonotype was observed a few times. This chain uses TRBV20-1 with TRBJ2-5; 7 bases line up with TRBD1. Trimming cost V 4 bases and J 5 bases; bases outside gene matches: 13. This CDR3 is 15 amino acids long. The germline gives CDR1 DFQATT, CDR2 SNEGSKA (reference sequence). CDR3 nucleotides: TGCAGTGCTACTCGACAGGGCGATATTTTTGAGACCCAGTACTTC. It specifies CSATRQGDIFETQYF.

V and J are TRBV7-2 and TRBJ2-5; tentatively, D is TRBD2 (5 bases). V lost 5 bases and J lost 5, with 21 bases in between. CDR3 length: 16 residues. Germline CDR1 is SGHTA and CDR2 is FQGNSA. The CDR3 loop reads CASSQEWGRASETQYF. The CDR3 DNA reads TGTGCCAGCAGCCAAGAGTGGGGAAGGGCTAGCGAGACCCAGTACTTC.

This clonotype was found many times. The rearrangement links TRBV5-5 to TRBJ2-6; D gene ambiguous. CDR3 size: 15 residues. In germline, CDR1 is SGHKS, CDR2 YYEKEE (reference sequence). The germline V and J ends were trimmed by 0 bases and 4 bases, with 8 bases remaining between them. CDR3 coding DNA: TGTGCCAGCAGCTTGGGCGTCCCCGGGGCCAACGTCCTGACTTTC. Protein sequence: CASSLGVPGANVLTF.

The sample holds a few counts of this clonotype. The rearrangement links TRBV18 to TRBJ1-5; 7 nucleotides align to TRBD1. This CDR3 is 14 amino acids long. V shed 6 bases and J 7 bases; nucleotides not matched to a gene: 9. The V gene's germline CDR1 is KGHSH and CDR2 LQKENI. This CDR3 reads CASSLDREEQPQHF. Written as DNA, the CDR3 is TGTGCCAGCTCCCTCGACAGGGAAGAACAGCCCCAGCATTTT.

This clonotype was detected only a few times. The CDR3 loop is CASSEFFRGYTF. For the CDR3, the DNA is TGTGCCAGCAGCGAATTTTTTCGGGGCTACACCTTC. This rearrangement joins TRBV21-1 to TRBJ1-2. TRBV21-1 is classified as a pseudogene. CDR3 length: 12 residues.

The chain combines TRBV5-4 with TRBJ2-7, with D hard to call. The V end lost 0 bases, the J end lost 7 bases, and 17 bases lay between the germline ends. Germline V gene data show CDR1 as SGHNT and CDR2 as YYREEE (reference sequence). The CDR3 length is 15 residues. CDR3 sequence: CASSLAGRRFVEQYF. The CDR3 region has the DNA TGTGCCAGCAGCTTGGCCGGCCGGCGGTTCGTTGAGCAGTACTTC.

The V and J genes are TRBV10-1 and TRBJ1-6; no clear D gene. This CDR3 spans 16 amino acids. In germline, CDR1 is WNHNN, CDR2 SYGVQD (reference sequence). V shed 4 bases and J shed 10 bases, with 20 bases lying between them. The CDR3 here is CASSANHPSSGSPLHF. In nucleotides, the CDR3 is TGCGCCAGCAGTGCCAATCATCCCTCATCGGGGTCACCCCTCCACTTT.

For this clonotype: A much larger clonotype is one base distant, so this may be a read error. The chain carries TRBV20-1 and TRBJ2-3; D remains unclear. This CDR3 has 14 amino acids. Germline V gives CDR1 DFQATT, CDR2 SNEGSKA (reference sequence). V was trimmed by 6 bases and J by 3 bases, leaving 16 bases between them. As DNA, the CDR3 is TGCAGTGCCAAACTTAGACGTGAGACAGATACGCAGTATTTT. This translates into CSAKLRRETDTQYF.

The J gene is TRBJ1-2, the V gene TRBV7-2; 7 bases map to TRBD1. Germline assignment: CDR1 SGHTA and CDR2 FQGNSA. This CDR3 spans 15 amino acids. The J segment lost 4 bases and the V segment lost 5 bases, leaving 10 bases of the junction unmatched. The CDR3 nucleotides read TGTGCCAGCAGCGTCGGGACAGTTCGAAGCTATGGCTACACCTTC. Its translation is CASSVGTVRSYGYTF.

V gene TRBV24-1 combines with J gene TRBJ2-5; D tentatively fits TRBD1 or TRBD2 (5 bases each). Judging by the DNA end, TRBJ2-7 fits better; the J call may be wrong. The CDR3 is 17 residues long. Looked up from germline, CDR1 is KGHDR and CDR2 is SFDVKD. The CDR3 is CATSDLPTRGRIYEQYF. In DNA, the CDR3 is TGTGCCACCAGTGATTTGCCCACCCGGGGCAGGATCTACGAGCAGTACTTC.

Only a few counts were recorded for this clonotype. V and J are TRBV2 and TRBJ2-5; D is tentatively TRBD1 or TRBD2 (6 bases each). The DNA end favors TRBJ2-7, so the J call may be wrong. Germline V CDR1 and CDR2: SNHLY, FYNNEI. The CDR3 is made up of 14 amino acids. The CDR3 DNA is TGTGCCAGCAGCTTGGATCTCAGGGGAGGCGAGCAGTACTTC. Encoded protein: CASSLDLRGGEQYF.

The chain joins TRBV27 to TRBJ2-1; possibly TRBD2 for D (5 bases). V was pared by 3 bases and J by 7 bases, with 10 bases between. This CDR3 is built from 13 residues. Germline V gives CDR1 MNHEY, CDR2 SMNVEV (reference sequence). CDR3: CASSFRGSNEQFF. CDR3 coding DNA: TGTGCCAGCAGTTTTCGGGGTTCGAATGAGCAGTTCTTC.

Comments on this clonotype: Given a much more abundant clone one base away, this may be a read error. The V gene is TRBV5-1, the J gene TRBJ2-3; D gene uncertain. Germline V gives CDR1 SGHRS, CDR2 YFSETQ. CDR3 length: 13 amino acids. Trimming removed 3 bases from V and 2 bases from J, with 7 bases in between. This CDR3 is CASSSLFTDTQYF. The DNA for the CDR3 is TGCGCCAGCAGCTCGTTGTTCACAGATACGCAGTATTTT.